This entry concerns a single T cell receptor beta chain. Its antigen is unidentified. The record originates from a study of T cell repertoires in cytomegalovirus infection. Overall study context: Through public TCR beta signatures, both CMV infection and matching HLA type were indicated. Study-wide results and caveats: Cumulative frequency of public TCR beta families picked out carriers of CMV plus the relevant HLA.

Each CDR3 protein gets one entry after TCRdb re-called the reads with MiXCR. The sample shows hundreds of thousands of distinct CDR3 sequences, 32% of them seen only once. Germline V gene data show CDR1 as MDHEN and CDR2 as SYDVKM. The V and J ends lost 4 bases and 3 bases respectively, with 13 bases between them. CDR3 length: 14 residues. The material sequenced was cultured CD8+ T cells from PBMCs, taken from culture after CMV antigen stimulation. The chain couples TRBV28 to TRBJ2-7; TRBD1 or TRBD2 may be the D gene (7 bases each). This TCR was recovered from a human donor in good health (CMV status not recorded). Some clones in this sample may be carry-over from other donors' samples. CDR3 nucleotide sequence: TGTGCCAGCAGTTCCCCCAGGGGGGGCTACGAGCAGTACGTC. Its protein is CASSSPRGGYEQYV.